These 5 T cell receptor beta chains came from one sample sequenced in a study of T cells in Graves' hyperthyroidism and ophthalmopathy. The TCR beta CDR3 regions underwent amplification using RNA transcripts as the source. RT-PCR in the first round (using the HTBI primer set) targeted the TCR CDR3. TCRdb reprocessed the multiplex PCR reads with MiXCR, giving one entry per CDR3 protein. The sample holds hundreds of thousands of distinct CDR3 sequences, about two fifths seen once. What was sequenced was blood. Receptor source: a man younger than 35 with Graves' hyperthyroidism.

This clonotype was observed many times. The V call is TRBV29-1, the J call TRBJ1-1; D remains unclear. There are 13 residues in the CDR3. Between the trimmed V and J ends, which lost 4 bases and 3 bases, there was a span of 12 bases. Germline V CDR1 and CDR2: SQVTM, ANQGSEA. CDR3 in amino acids: CSVADGWDTEAFF. The CDR3, as DNA: TGCAGCGTTGCGGACGGGTGGGACACTGAAGCTTTCTTT.

In its sample, this clonotype was seen a few times. The chain has TRBV29-1 and TRBJ1-1, with 9 bases aligning to TRBD1. Germline V gene lookup returns CDR1 SQVTM and CDR2 ANQGSEA. V dropped 7 bases and J dropped 3; count of bases not matched to a gene: 3. This CDR3 contains 12 residues. The CDR3 DNA reads as TGCAGCGCTCACAGGGGGCACACTGAAGCTTTCTTT. Amino acid sequence: CSAHRGHTEAFF.

This clonotype appeared once. One junction end does not reproduce the germline sequence, and a read error may be involved. The chain recombines TRBV2 with TRBJ1-5; D unresolved. Germline V CDR1 and CDR2: SNHLY, FYNNEI. The CDR3 has 15 amino acids. The DNA for the CDR3 is TGTACCAGCAGTGAGCAAAAGCTTGAGAATCAGCCCCAGCATTTT. This sequence encodes CTSSEQKLENQPQHF.

The rearrangement links TRBV5-1 to TRBJ2-7; unclear D gene. There are 15 residues in the CDR3. CDR1 is SGHRS and CDR2 is YFSETQ in the germline V gene. Trimming cost V 2 bases and J 5 bases, with 17 bases left between them. The CDR3 nucleotides are TGCGCCAGCAGCTTCGTTTCCGACTCCCTCGACGAGCAGTACTTC. This translates into CASSFVSDSLDEQYF.

Concerning this clonotype: Mismatch with germline at one junction end may stem from a read error. CDR3 protein: CASSATGQGWTEAFF. The CDR3 DNA is TGTGCCAGCAGTGCTACGGGACAGGGCTGGACTGAAGCTTTCTTT. The chain has TRBV10-3 and TRBJ1-1; TRBD1 matches 9 bases. The CDR3 length is 15 residues. The germline gives CDR1 ENHRY, CDR2 SYGVKD.